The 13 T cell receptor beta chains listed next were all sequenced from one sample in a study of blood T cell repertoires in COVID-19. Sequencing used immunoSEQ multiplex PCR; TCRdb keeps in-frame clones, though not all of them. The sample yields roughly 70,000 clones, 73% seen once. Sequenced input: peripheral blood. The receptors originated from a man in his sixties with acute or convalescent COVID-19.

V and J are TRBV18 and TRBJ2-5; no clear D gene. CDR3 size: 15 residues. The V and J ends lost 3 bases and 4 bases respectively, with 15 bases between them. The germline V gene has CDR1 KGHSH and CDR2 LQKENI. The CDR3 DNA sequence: TGTGCCAGCTCACCCCCAACGAACCCGGGAGAGACCCAGTACTTC. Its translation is CASSPPTNPGETQYF. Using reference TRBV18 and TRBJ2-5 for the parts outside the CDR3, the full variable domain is NAGVMQNPRHLVRRRGQEARLRCSPMKGHSHVYWYRQLPEEGLKFMVYLQKENIIDESGMPKERFSAEFPKEGPSILRIQQVVRGDSAAYFCASSPPTNPGETQYFGPGTRLLVL.

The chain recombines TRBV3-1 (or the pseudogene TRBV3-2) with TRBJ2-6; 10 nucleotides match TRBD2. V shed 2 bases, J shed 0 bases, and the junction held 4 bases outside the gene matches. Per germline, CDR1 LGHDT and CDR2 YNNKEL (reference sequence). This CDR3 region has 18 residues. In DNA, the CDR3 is TGTGCCAGCAGCCAATGGAGCGGGAGGGCCTCTGGGGCCAACGTCCTGACTTTC. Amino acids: CASSQWSGRASGANVLTF.

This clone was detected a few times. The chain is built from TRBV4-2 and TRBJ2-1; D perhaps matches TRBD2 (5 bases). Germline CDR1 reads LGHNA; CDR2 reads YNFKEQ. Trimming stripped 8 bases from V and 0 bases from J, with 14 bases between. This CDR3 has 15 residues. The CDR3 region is CASQADRGSYNEQFF. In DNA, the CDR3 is TGTGCCAGCCAGGCCGACCGGGGCTCCTACAATGAGCAGTTCTTC.

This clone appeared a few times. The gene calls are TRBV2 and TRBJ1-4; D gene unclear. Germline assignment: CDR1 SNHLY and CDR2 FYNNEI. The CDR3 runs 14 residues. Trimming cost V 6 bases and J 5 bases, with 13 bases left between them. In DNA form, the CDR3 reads TGTGCCAGCAGCCCAAGAACATCCAATGAAAAACTGTTTTTT. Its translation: CASSPRTSNEKLFF.

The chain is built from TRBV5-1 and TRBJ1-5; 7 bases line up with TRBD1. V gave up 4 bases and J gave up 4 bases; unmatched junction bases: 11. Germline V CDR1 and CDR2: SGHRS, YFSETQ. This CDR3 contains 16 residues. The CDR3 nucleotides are TGCGCCAGCAGCCCGGGGGGGGACAGCCATAATCAGCCCCAGCATTTT. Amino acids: CASSPGGDSHNQPQHF.

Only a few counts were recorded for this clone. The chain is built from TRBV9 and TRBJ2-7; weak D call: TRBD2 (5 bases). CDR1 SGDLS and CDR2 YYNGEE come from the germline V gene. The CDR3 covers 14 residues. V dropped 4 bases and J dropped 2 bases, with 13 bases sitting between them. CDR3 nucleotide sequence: TGTGCCAGCAGCCAGTTCGGGGAACCCTACGAGCAGTACTTC. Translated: CASSQFGEPYEQYF.

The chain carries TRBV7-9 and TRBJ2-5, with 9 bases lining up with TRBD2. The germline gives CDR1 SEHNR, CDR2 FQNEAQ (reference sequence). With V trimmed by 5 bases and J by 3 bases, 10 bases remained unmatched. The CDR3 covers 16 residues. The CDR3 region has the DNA TGTGCCAGCAGCCCCCACGGGACTAGCCCCGAAGAGACCCAGTACTTC. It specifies CASSPHGTSPEETQYF.

CDR3 amino acids: CASATGVETQYF. The CDR3 DNA reads as TGTGCCAGCGCTACGGGGGTGGAGACCCAGTACTTC. The gene calls are TRBV6-6 and TRBJ2-5; possibly TRBD2 for D (6 bases). V was clipped by 8 bases and J by 5 bases, with 12 bases between them. CDR3 length: 12 residues. Germline-derived CDR1 and CDR2 are MNHNY and SVGAGI (reference sequence).

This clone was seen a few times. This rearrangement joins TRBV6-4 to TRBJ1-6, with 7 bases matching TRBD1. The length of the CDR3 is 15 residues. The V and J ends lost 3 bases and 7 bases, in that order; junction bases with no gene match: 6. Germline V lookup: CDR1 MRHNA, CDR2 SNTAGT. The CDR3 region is CASSEGGTANSPLHF. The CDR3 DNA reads TGTGCCAGCAGTGAAGGGGGGACAGCGAATTCACCCCTCCACTTT.

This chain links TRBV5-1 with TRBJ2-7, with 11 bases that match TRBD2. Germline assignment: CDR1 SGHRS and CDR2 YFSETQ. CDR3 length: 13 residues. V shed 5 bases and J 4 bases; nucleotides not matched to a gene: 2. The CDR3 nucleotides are TGCGCCAGCAGTAGCGGGAGGGAGTACGAGCAGTACTTC. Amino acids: CASSSGREYEQYF.

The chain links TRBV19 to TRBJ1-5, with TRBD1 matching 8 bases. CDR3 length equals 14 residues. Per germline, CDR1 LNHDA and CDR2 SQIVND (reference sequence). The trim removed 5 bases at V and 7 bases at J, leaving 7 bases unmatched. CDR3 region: CASSVRTGWQPQHF. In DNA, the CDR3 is TGTGCCAGTAGTGTGCGGACAGGGTGGCAGCCCCAGCATTTT.

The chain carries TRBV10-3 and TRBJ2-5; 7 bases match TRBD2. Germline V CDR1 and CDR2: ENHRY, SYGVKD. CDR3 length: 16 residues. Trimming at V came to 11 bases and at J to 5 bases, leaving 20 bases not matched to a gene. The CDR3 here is CAACDVAGEGSETQYF. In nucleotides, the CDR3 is TGTGCCGCCTGCGATGTTGCGGGGGAGGGCTCGGAGACCCAGTACTTC.

The CDR3 nucleotides read TGTGCCAGCAGCGTATCGTCAGGGGCGGACAATGAGCAGTTCTTC. It codes for CASSVSSGADNEQFF. The chain uses TRBV9 and TRBJ2-1; TRBD1 is a possible D gene (6 bases). This CDR3 has 15 amino acids. Germline CDR1 is SGDLS and CDR2 is YYNGEE. V was shortened by 1 base and J by 5 bases, with 13 bases between the two germline ends.